The sequence of this T cell receptor (beta chain) was determined in a study of blood T cell repertoires in COVID-19. Sequenced by immunoSEQ multiplex PCR; TCRdb stores in-frame clones only, minus some. The sample holds about 200,000 clones, more than 75% seen once. This CDR3 contains 16 residues. CDR1 and CDR2 (germline): SGHKS, YYEKEE (reference sequence). Trimming stripped 5 bases from V and 3 bases from J, with 17 bases between. This clone was detected ten times or more. The chain is built from TRBV5-5 and TRBJ2-2; possible D gene TRBD1, 5 bases. Material: peripheral blood. The clonotype comes from a man aged 55 to 70 with acute or convalescent COVID-19. This chain's CDR3 is CASSSSRGRDTGELFF. The CDR3 DNA is TGTGCCAGCAGTTCTTCTAGGGGAAGGGACACCGGGGAGCTGTTTTTT.